Listed below are T cell receptor beta chains from one sample, sequenced in a study of cytomegalovirus exposure and HLA in healthy donors. Using immunoSEQ multiplex PCR, the repertoire was profiled, and TCRdb retains in-frame clones only, with some absent. This table holds around 160,000 clones, around 85% found once. Sequencing was performed on PBMCs. These receptors all come from a man in his late teens or twenties in good health and CMV-seropositive. CDR3s include the opening cysteine and the closing phenylalanine or tryptophan. A D gene is named only where the DNA matches it firmly. Expanded clones are given a class, and other clones once, few, many or no size at all.

clone_size	d_call	v_call	j_call	cdr3_nt	cdr3_aa
once	TRBD1	TRBV10-1	TRBJ2-3	TGCGCCAGCAGTGAGGGGACAGGGGGAGATACGCAGTATTTT	CASSEGTGGDTQYF
.	.	TRBV5-5	TRBJ2-7	TGTGCCAGCAGCTTTTTTGCAGGGTCGGACGAGCAGTACTTC	CASSFFAGSDEQYF
.	.	TRBV27	TRBJ2-3	TGTGCCAGCAGCCCCTATTTCGGGAGCACAGATACGCAGTATTTT	CASSPYFGSTDTQYF
.	.	TRBV6-5	TRBJ2-5	TGTGCCACCGTTGGGCCGGGGTTGGCCCAGTACTTC	CATVGPGLAQYF
.	.	TRBV2	TRBJ1-1	TGTGCCAGCATCCCCACGGAGGTGAACACTGAAGCTTTCTTT	CASIPTEVNTEAFF
.	.	TRBV5-6	TRBJ1-5	TGTGCCAGCAGCTCCTATTCCAGGACAGTTAGCAATCAGCCCCAGCATTTT	CASSSYSRTVSNQPQHF
.	.	TRBV14	TRBJ1-2	TGTGCCAGCAGCCAGGCCGACAGCTATGGCTACACCTTC	CASSQADSYGYTF
few	TRBD1	TRBV7-9	TRBJ1-4	TGTGCCAGCACCTGGGACAGAGTTAATGAAAAACTGTTTTTT	CASTWDRVNEKLFF
.	.	TRBV5-6	TRBJ2-7	TGTGCCAGCAGCTTGGCCGTAACCCCCTACGAGCAGTACTTC	CASSLAVTPYEQYF
.	.	TRBV27	TRBJ1-6	TGTGCCAGCACGTCAGGGGCGTCACCCCTCCACTTT	CASTSGASPLHF
.	TRBD1	TRBV7-9	TRBJ1-1	TGTGCCAGCAGCGCAACAGGGGCCTGGGACACTGAAGCTTTCTTT	CASSATGAWDTEAFF
.	TRBD1	TRBV19	TRBJ2-2	TGTGCCAGTAGAACTCCAGGGGGGAACACCGGGGAGCTGTTTTTT	CASRTPGGNTGELFF
few	.	TRBV2	TRBJ2-3	TGTGCCAGCAGTGTTGGGGGGGATACGCAGTATTTT	CASSVGGDTQYF
.	.	TRBV21-1	TRBJ2-3	TGTGCCAGCAGAAGGACAGGGGAGTTAGATACGCAGTATTTT	CASRRTGELDTQYF
once	.	TRBV7-8	TRBJ2-3	TGTGCCAGCAGCCAGAGGCTCCTTTCCTATACAGATACGCAGTATTTT	CASSQRLLSYTDTQYF
.	.	TRBV27	TRBJ1-2	TGTGCCAGCAGTCCGAGACGACACGGCGGCTACACCTTC	CASSPRRHGGYTF
.	TRBD2	TRBV11-2	TRBJ2-3	TGTGCCAGCAGCTTAGGATGGGCGGGGGGGTCAGATACGCAGTATTTT	CASSLGWAGGSDTQYF
once	.	TRBV5-5	TRBJ1-5	TGTGCCAGCAGCTTAGAGGGTCATCAGCCCCAGCATTTT	CASSLEGHQPQHF
.	.	TRBV4-3	TRBJ1-2	TGCGCCAGCAGCCAAAATCGGGGGGACTATGGCTACACCTTC	CASSQNRGDYGYTF
.	TRBD1	TRBV29-1	TRBJ1-2	TGCAGCGTTGAACCAGGGGGGTATGGCTACACCTTC	CSVEPGGYGYTF
few	TRBD1	TRBV5-1	TRBJ2-7	TGCGCCAGCAGCACGGGACAGGGTGCCTACGAGCAGTACTTC	CASSTGQGAYEQYF
.	.	TRBV19	TRBJ1-4	TGTGCCAGTAGTACCGTCGATGGAGGTGAAAAACTGTTTTTT	CASSTVDGGEKLFF
.	.	TRBV18	TRBJ2-7	TGTGCCAGCTCACCGGAGGGACGTTCCTACGAGCAGTACTTC	CASSPEGRSYEQYF
.	.	TRBV5-1	TRBJ1-4	TGCGCCAGCAACTTGGTGCGGGGGGGCAATGAAAAACTGTTTTTT	CASNLVRGGNEKLFF
.	.	TRBV14	TRBJ1-3	TGTGCCAGCAGCCAGACCAGGGCGATCGGAAACACCATATATTTT	CASSQTRAIGNTIYF
.	TRBD2	TRBV7-3	TRBJ2-1	TGTGCCAGCAGCTTACCTAGCGGGGGAGAGCAGTTCTTC	CASSLPSGGEQFF
.	.	TRBV2	TRBJ1-1	TGTGCCATCCCCCCGACACTTACGAACACTGAAGCTTTCTTT	CAIPPTLTNTEAFF
.	.	TRBV7-8	TRBJ1-2	TGTGCCAGCAGCTTAGCGCGGAGGGTAGGGTATGGCTACACCTTC	CASSLARRVGYGYTF
.	TRBD1	TRBV9	TRBJ2-2	TGTGCCAGCAGCGTAGTAAGGGGGCCGAACACCGGGGAGCTGTTTTTT	CASSVVRGPNTGELFF
.	.	TRBV6-1	TRBJ1-5	TGTGCCAGCAAGGGGGTCAATCAGCCCCGGCATTTT	CASKGVNQPRHF
once	.	TRBV2	TRBJ1-5	TGTGCCAGCCTACGGGACATCCATCAGCCCCAGCATTTT	CASLRDIHQPQHF
few	TRBD2	TRBV30	TRBJ2-3	TGTGCCGGTACTAGCGGGGGCACAGATACGCAGTATTTT	CAGTSGGTDTQYF
.	TRBD2	TRBV25-1	TRBJ2-5	TGTGCCAGCAGGAGGAGCGGGGGTCTCGAGACCCAGTACTTC	CASRRSGGLETQYF
.	TRBD1	TRBV14	TRBJ2-7	TGTGCCAGCAGCCAAGGCCCCGGACAGGGTTGGTTTTCCTACGAGCAGTACTTC	CASSQGPGQGWFSYEQYF
.	TRBD1	TRBV11-2	TRBJ2-1	TGTGCCAGCAGCTTAGGACAGGGGAGAAATGAGCAGTTCTTC	CASSLGQGRNEQFF
.	TRBD2	TRBV7-9	TRBJ2-1	TGTGCCAGCAGCTTACTAGCGGGGGGGCCTCATGAGCAGTTCTTC	CASSLLAGGPHEQFF
.	.	TRBV6-1	TRBJ2-2	TGTGCCAGCTCAAGCGGATTGAACACCGGGGAGCTGTTTTTT	CASSSGLNTGELFF
once	.	TRBV30	TRBJ1-3	TGTGCCTGGAGTGTTGGAGCGGTGAACACCATATATTTT	CAWSVGAVNTIYF
.	TRBD2	TRBV5-8	TRBJ2-7	TGTGCCAGCAGCCGCGGGGGGGGCTCCTACGAGCAGTACTTC	CASSRGGGSYEQYF
.	.	TRBV7-2	TRBJ1-2	TGTGCCAGCAGCTCGCAGGGTGTCTATGGCTACACCTTC	CASSSQGVYGYTF
once	.	TRBV9	TRBJ1-2	TGTGCCAGCAGCGTAGATGCAGGCTATGGCTACACCTTC	CASSVDAGYGYTF
.	.	TRBV5-1	TRBJ2-2	TGCGCCAGCAGCTGGGAATTGGCAGTCAGCCCGGAGGAGAACACCGGGGAGCTGTTTTTT	CASSWELAVSPEENTGELFF
.	.	TRBV6-1	TRBJ1-1	TGTGCCAGCACGGGTGCCGGGACAGAAGCTTTCTTT	CASTGAGTEAFF
.	.	TRBV7-9	TRBJ1-2	TGTGCCAGCAGCTTACCAGCGCTGAAGGCCTATGGCTACACCTTC	CASSLPALKAYGYTF
.	TRBD2	TRBV25-1	TRBJ2-5	TGTGCCAGCAGCGAGCGGGGGGGCCCGAAGACCCAGTACTTC	CASSERGGPKTQYF
.	.	TRBV19	TRBJ2-3	TGTGCCAGTAGGAACGGGGTTGGAATGGCTGTTACAGATACGCAGTATTTT	CASRNGVGMAVTDTQYF
.	TRBD1	TRBV2	TRBJ1-2	TGTGCCAGCAGTGAGGTCGGACAGGGAAACTATGGCTACACCTTC	CASSEVGQGNYGYTF